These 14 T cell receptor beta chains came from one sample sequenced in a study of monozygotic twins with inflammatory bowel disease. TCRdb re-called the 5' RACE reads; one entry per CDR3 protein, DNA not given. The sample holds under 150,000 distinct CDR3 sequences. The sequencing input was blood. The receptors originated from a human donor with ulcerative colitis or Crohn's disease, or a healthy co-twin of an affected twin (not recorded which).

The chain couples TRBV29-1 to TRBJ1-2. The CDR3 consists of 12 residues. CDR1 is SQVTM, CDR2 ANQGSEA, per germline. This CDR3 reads CSADTLGYGYTF.

The CDR3 sequence is CASSLVKGQEGGETQYF. V is TRBV7-2 and J is TRBJ2-5; TCRdb's assignment of TRBD1 cannot be checked, as there is no DNA. The CDR3 is 17 amino acids. CDR1 and CDR2 (germline): SGHTA, FQGNSA.

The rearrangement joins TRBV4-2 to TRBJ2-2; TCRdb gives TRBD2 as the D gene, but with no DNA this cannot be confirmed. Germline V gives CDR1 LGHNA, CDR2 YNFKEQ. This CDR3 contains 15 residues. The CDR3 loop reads CASSQESGPTGELFF.

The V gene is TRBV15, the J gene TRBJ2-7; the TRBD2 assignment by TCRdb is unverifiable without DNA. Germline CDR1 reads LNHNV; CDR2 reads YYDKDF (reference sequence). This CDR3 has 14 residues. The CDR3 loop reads CATSLGGGGYEQYF.

The CDR3 protein is CASSLAPQAYEQYF. The chain employs TRBV7-6 and TRBJ2-7; TCRdb gives TRBD1 as the D gene, but with no DNA this cannot be confirmed. The CDR3 sequence is 14 residues long. The germline V gene encodes CDR1 SGHVS and CDR2 FNYEAQ.

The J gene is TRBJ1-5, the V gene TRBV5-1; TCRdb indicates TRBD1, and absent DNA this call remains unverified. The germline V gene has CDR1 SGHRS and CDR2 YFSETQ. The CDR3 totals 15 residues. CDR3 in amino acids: CASSMTGGGNQPQHF.

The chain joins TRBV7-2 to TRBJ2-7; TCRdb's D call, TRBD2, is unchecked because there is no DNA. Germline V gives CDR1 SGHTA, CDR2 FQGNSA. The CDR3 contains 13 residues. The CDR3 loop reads CASSYAAGYEQYF.

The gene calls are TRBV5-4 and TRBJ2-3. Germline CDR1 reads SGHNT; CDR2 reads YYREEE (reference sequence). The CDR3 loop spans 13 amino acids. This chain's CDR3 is CASSSNNEDTQYF.

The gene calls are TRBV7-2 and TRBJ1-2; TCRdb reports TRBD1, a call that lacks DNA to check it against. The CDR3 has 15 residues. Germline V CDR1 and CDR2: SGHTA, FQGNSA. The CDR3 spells CASSPRQGALAGYTF. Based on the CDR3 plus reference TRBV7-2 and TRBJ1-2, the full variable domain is GAGVSQSPSNKVTEKGKDVELRCDPISGHTALYWYRQSLGQGLEFLIYFQGNSAPDKSGLPSDRFSAERTGGSVSTLTIQRTQQEDSAVYLCASSPRQGALAGYTFGSGTRLTVV.

CDR3 in amino acids: CSAREPRTGSTDTQYF. This chain links TRBV20-1 with TRBJ2-3. Germline V lookup: CDR1 DFQATT, CDR2 SNEGSKA (reference sequence). This CDR3 region has 16 residues.

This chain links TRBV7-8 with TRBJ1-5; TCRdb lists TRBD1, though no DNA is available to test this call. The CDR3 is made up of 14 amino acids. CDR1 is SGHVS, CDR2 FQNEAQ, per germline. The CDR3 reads CASSSNRGYQPQHF.

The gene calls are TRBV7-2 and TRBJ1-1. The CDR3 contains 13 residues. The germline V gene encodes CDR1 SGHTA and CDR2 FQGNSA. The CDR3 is CASSLPGSSEAFF.

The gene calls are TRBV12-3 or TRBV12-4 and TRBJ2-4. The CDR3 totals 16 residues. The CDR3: CASSLWVVAGKNIQYF.

The CDR3 spells CASSSFPRGRTYEQYF. The rearrangement joins TRBV5-1 to TRBJ2-7; there is no DNA to check the TCRdb D call of TRBD1. This CDR3 has 16 residues. The germline V gene has CDR1 SGHRS and CDR2 YFSETQ. Full variable domain (missing parts from reference TRBV5-1 and TRBJ2-7): KAGVTQTPRYLIKTRGQQVTLSCSPISGHRSVSWYQQTPGQGLQFLFEYFSETQRNKGNFPGRFSGRQFSNSRSEMNVSTLELGDSALYLCASSSFPRGRTYEQYFGPGTRLTVT.